The entry that follows covers one T cell receptor beta chain sequence. This entry comes from a study of T cell responses to AZD1222 COVID-19 vaccine. This CDR3 has 15 amino acids. The V gene's germline CDR1 is MNHEY and CDR2 SVGAGI. With 6 bases clipped from V and 5 bases from J, the junction kept 9 bases outside the gene matches. Repertoires were generated with immunoSEQ multiplex PCR, while TCRdb's copy carries only in-frame clones and drops some. Of 90,000 to 120,000 clones in the sample, approximately 92% were seen once. Here the sequenced sample was peripheral blood, taken 28 days after the second AZD1222 dose. The V and J genes are TRBV6-5 and TRBJ1-4; 7 nucleotides agree with TRBD1. This TCR came from an adult who received the AZD1222 COVID-19 vaccine. The CDR3 sequence: CASSSRQGQNEKLFF. The CDR3 DNA sequence: TGTGCCAGCAGCTCCCGACAGGGACAGAATGAAAAACTGTTTTTT.